Described below is a single TCR beta chain sequence and its context. The data were obtained in a study of T cell responses to AZD1222 COVID-19 vaccine. The assay was immunoSEQ multiplex PCR, and TCRdb's table has in-frame clones only and misses some. The sample gives 120,000 or so clones, around 92% of which show up once; almost 4.5% is in the top ten. The receptor was derived from an adult in good health. The material was peripheral blood, obtained on day 0 of AZD1222 vaccination.

CDR3 region: CATSEYTGTGSSGNTIYF. CDR3 bases: TGTGCCACCAGTGAGTACACCGGGACAGGGAGCTCTGGAAACACCATATATTTT. The chain recombines TRBV24-1 with TRBJ1-3; 9 bases fit TRBD1. The length of the CDR3 is 18 residues. CDR1 and CDR2 (germline): KGHDR, SFDVKD. V was pared by 4 bases and J by 0 bases, with 9 bases of the junction left unmatched.